This TCR beta chain originates from a study of T cell responses to AZD1222 COVID-19 vaccine. Profiling relied on immunoSEQ multiplex PCR, and the TCRdb table lists in-frame clones only, not all of them. Here the sample spans 140,000 to 150,000 clones, 82% being singletons. Germline V gene data show CDR1 as KGHDR and CDR2 as SFDVKD. The CDR3 spans 13 residues. The V and J ends lost 9 bases and 3 bases respectively, with 13 bases between them. The source was peripheral blood, collected on day 0 of MenACWY control vaccination. The chain joins TRBV24-1 to TRBJ1-1; D is unresolved. This receptor was taken from an adult in good health. The CDR3 nucleotides are TGTGCCACCGCGGCCGGCTCGGACACTGAAGCTTTCTTT. Translation: CATAAGSDTEAFF.